This is a list of T cell receptor beta chains from one sample in a study of blood T cells in healthy people across ages. Via MiXCR, TCRdb re-called the 5' RACE reads, giving one row per CDR3 protein. There are about 970,000 distinct CDR3 sequences in the sample; roughly 51% occur only once, and roughly 23% lies in the top ten. The specimen sequenced was blood. These receptors came from a woman in her sixties or seventies in good health. CDR3s include the opening cysteine and the closing phenylalanine or tryptophan. D genes are given only for firm matches. Only part of the rows carry a size: once, few, many, or a class if the clone is expanded.

D,V,J,size,CDR3
NA,TRBV29-1,TRBJ2-5,many,CSVEEGGPETQYF
TRBD1,TRBV4-1,TRBJ1-5,few,CASSQDYLGTGNQPQHF
NA,TRBV7-9,TRBJ2-1,NA,CASSPWVSDEQFF
NA,TRBV12-3/TRBV12-4,TRBJ2-5,NA,CASSSQGWQTQYF
NA,TRBV7-9,TRBJ2-6,NA,CAGTPGQLSSGANVLTF
NA,TRBV12-5,TRBJ2-1,NA,CASARDFDNQQFF
NA,TRBV4-1,TRBJ2-2,few,CASSQGPIIGPGELFF
NA,TRBV5-5,TRBJ1-5,few,CASSLRGTQFQPQHF
TRBD1,TRBV27,TRBJ2-7,NA,CASSRTGRPYEQYF
TRBD2,TRBV7-2,TRBJ2-4,NA,CASSFHETSGNEQYF
NA,TRBV29-1,TRBJ2-5,few,CSLSPLTRGGETQYF
NA,TRBV7-2,TRBJ2-1,NA,CASSVINEQFF
NA,TRBV3-1,NA,NA,CAGSLVPYEQYF
TRBD1,TRBV6-5,TRBJ1-2,NA,CASRSLGQGSHGYTF
NA,TRBV12-3/TRBV12-4,TRBJ2-5,NA,CASSLLQGRTQYF
NA,TRBV6-6,TRBJ1-2,NA,CASTPTRPNYGYTF
TRBD2,TRBV28,TRBJ2-1,NA,CASSFTSGVNNEQFF
NA,TRBV24-1,TRBJ2-1,NA,CAMAQDSDYNEQFF
NA,TRBV29-1,TRBJ2-2,NA,CSVGRGETNTGELFF
NA,TRBV20-1,TRBJ1-2,few,CSANDRSYGYTF
NA,TRBV7-2,TRBJ2-5,NA,CASSHGSVPQETQYF
TRBD2,TRBV4-1,TRBJ2-1,few,CASSQDRASGRAGFNEQFF
TRBD1,TRBV2,TRBJ2-7,NA,CASSGQVFWEQYF
NA,TRBV28,TRBJ1-2,NA,CASSLYRDGYTF
NA,TRBV6-1,TRBJ2-4,NA,CASTGSKNIQYF
NA,TRBV7-2,TRBJ2-2,NA,CASSLWGGELFF
TRBD1,TRBV4-1,NA,NA,CASSQERSAGQGAYEQYF
NA,TRBV28,TRBJ1-5,NA,CASSLFSGAQPQHF
NA,TRBV18,TRBJ2-5,few,CASSPPYFPTQYF
TRBD1,TRBV4-2,NA,NA,CASSHRDRDYEQYF
TRBD2,TRBV7-2,TRBJ2-6,NA,CASSLAVAGLAGGKNHSGANVLTF
TRBD1,TRBV2,NA,once,CASKKGGSSYEQYF